This T cell receptor (beta chain) derives from a study of metastatic and nonmetastatic thyroid tumors. Findings and caveats of the study: It was reportedly found that TCR beta diversity was significantly higher in malignant thyroid tumors than in benign nodules, a difference seen in both blood and tumor samples.

None of the patients had undergone any treatment ahead of thyroid surgery. V was shortened by 6 bases and J by 0 bases, with 6 bases between the two germline ends. The CDR3 length is 13 residues. As originally analysed: Clinicopathological groups supplied CDR3 differences that were used to build a distant-metastasis classifier for papillary thyroid cancer. MiXCR re-clonotyped the PCR reads for TCRdb. Clone size and V and J calls follow TCRdb, not the original study. The sample carries tens of thousands of clones, under 20% recorded once. This clone was counted ten times or more. Its antigen is undetermined.

The chain carries TRBV12-3 or TRBV12-4 and TRBJ2-1; D not certain. This TCR was sampled from a female donor with papillary thyroid cancer or a benign thyroid nodule (not recorded which). Some clones in this sample may be carry-over from other donors' samples. Sequenced sample: blood. The CDR3 is CASSIHSYNEQFF. The DNA for the CDR3 is TGTGCCAGCAGCATACACTCCTACAATGAGCAGTTCTTC.